One sample yielded the 9 T cell receptor beta chains listed below, sequenced in a study of T cell changes during pregnancy in multiple sclerosis. Measured with immunoSEQ multiplex PCR; TCRdb has only the in-frame clones, and not every one. The sample includes more than 30,000 clones, over 80% of them seen just once. This material consisted of CD4+ T cells from peripheral blood mononuclear cells, taken in the third trimester of pregnancy. These receptor sequences come from a female donor in good health, enrolled as a control in a pregnancy study.

The chain joins TRBV5-1 to TRBJ2-2; 9 positions match TRBD1. J gave up 6 bases and V 3 bases, and 9 bases lay outside the gene matches. This CDR3 spans 16 amino acids. Looked up from germline, CDR1 is SGHRS and CDR2 is YFSETQ. CDR3: CASSSQGANHAGELFF. CDR3 DNA sequence: TGCGCCAGCAGCTCACAGGGGGCAAATCACGCCGGGGAGCTGTTTTTT.

The rearrangement links TRBV15 to TRBJ1-2; D call uncertain. This CDR3 contains 13 residues. V was trimmed by 1 base and J by 2 bases, leaving 5 bases between them. The germline CDR1 and CDR2 sequences are LNHNV and YYDKDF (reference sequence). CDR3 residues: CATSRGRNYGYTF. CDR3 DNA: TGTGCCACCAGCAGAGGTCGGAACTATGGCTACACCTTC.

Only one count was recorded for this clone. The chain is built from TRBV5-1 and TRBJ1-6; TRBD1 might be the D (6 bases). The CDR3 runs to 16 residues. V was trimmed by 2 bases and J by 7 bases, leaving 16 bases between them. Per germline, CDR1 SGHRS and CDR2 YFSETQ. CDR3: CASSLIDGQGNSPLHF. In DNA, the CDR3 is TGCGCCAGCAGCTTAATCGATGGGCAGGGGAATTCACCCCTCCACTTT.

Only a few counts were recorded for this clone. The chain joins TRBV6-5 to TRBJ1-3; maybe TRBD1 (6 bases). Trimming removed 6 bases at V and 2 bases at J, with 11 bases between. Germline CDR1 reads MNHEY; CDR2 reads SVGAGI. The CDR3 loop spans 14 amino acids. In DNA, the CDR3 is TGTGCCAGCAGACCAACAGGGACTGGAAACACCATATATTTT. Its translation is CASRPTGTGNTIYF.

The chain is built from TRBV7-9 and TRBJ2-7; weak D call: TRBD2 (6 bases). The CDR3 consists of 15 residues. Per the germline V gene, CDR1 is SEHNR and CDR2 is FQNEAQ (reference sequence). Deletions cut 0 bases from V and 5 bases from J, with 14 bases between. The CDR3 DNA reads as TGTGCCAGCAGCTTAGCGCGGGAAGGGCCTCACGAGCAGTACTTC. Amino acid sequence: CASSLAREGPHEQYF.

This clone was detected only once. The rearrangement joins TRBV15 to TRBJ1-2; 8 bases are a match to TRBD1. Germline lookup yields CDR1 LNHNV and CDR2 YYDKDF (reference sequence). V was pared by 0 bases and J by 11 bases, with 2 bases of the junction left unmatched. The CDR3 consists of 12 residues. The CDR3 sequence is CATSREDRVYTF. CDR3 nucleotides: TGTGCCACCAGCAGAGAGGACAGGGTTTACACCTTC.

The chain couples TRBV7-9 to TRBJ2-7, with D maybe TRBD1 (5 bases). The germline V gene encodes CDR1 SEHNR and CDR2 FQNEAQ (reference sequence). The CDR3 is 13 amino acids. Deletions cut 5 bases from V and 3 bases from J, with 11 bases between. The CDR3 spells CASSLDSNYEQYF. In nucleotides, the CDR3 is TGTGCCAGCAGCCTCGACAGCAACTACGAGCAGTACTTC. Full variable domain (missing parts from reference TRBV7-9 and TRBJ2-7): DTGVSQNPRHKITKRGQNVTFRCDPISEHNRLYWYRQTLGQGPEFLTYFQNEAQLEKSRLLSDRFSAERPKGSFSTLEIQRTEQGDSAMYLCASSLDSNYEQYFGPGTRLTVT.

The DNA for the CDR3 is TGTGCCAGCAGCTTCACTAGCCCCGAGACCCAGTACTTC. Translating it yields CASSFTSPETQYF. This chain links TRBV7-9 with TRBJ2-5; possible D gene TRBD2, 6 bases. The ends were cut back, 3 bases at V and 5 bases at J, with 10 bases in the middle. This CDR3 spans 13 amino acids. Germline V gene lookup returns CDR1 SEHNR and CDR2 FQNEAQ (reference sequence).

The chain recombines TRBV29-1 with TRBJ1-1; D call uncertain. Between the trimmed V and J ends, which lost 6 bases and 5 bases, there was a span of 16 bases. The CDR3 has 13 amino acids. Germline loops: CDR1 SQVTM, CDR2 ANQGSEA. CDR3 sequence reads: CSVLHQRGTEAFF. The CDR3 bases are TGCAGCGTCCTTCATCAAAGAGGAACTGAAGCTTTCTTT.